This T cell receptor beta chain was sequenced for a study of cytomegalovirus exposure and HLA in healthy donors. Primers included in the PCR were 60 Vbeta and 13 Jbeta primers. Assay used: immunoSEQ multiplex PCR; TCRdb lists only in-frame clones, some missing. The sample shows around 65,000 clones, around 68% of them seen only once. Regarding the study as a whole: Later analysis reportedly placed an Asian-associated ancestry cluster below the approximately 650-donor mean in N-insertions.

This clone was observed at least ten times. What it binds is unknown. This TCR was sampled from a man between 35 and 55 years old in good health and CMV-seropositive. Sequenced material: PBMCs.

The CDR3 DNA is TGTGCCAGCAGCTCCCCTTGGAGTTCTTACGAGCAGTACTTC. This encodes CASSSPWSSYEQYF. V and J are TRBV6-5 and TRBJ2-7; D is undetermined. This CDR3 spans 14 amino acids. Germline CDR1 is MNHEY and CDR2 is SVGAGI. Trimming left V 6 bases short and J 4 bases short, with 16 bases between.